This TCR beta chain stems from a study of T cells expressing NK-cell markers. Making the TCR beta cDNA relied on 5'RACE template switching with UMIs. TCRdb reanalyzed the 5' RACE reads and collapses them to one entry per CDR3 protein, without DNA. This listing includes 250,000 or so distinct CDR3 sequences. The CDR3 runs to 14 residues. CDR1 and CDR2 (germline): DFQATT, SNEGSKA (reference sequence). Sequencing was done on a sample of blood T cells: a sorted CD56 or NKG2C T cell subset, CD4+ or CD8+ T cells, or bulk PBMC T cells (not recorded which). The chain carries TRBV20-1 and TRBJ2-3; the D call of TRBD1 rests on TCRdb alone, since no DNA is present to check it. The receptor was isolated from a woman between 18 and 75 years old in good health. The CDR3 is CSARTGASTDTQYF.